One and the same sample provided the 16 T cell receptor beta chains below, sequenced in a study of blood T cell repertoires in COVID-19. Measured with immunoSEQ multiplex PCR; TCRdb has only the in-frame clones, and not every one. In the table there are tens of thousands of clones, 88% of which are singletons. The sequenced material came from peripheral blood. Every receptor here comes from a human donor in a cohort sampled during active COVID-19.

V gene TRBV4-2 combines with J gene TRBJ2-7; possible D gene TRBD2, 5 bases. Germline CDR1 and CDR2: LGHNA and YNFKEQ. The CDR3 covers 13 residues. The V end lost 4 bases, the J end lost 3 bases, and 10 bases lay between the germline ends. The CDR3 DNA reads as TGTGCCAGCAGCCCCAGCGGAGTCTACGAGCAGTACTTC. Amino acids: CASSPSGVYEQYF.

This clone was detected only a few times. The rearrangement joins TRBV19 to TRBJ1-5; 7 bases map to TRBD1. The germline gives CDR1 LNHDA, CDR2 SQIVND (reference sequence). This CDR3 spans 17 amino acids. Trimming cost V 4 bases and J 4 bases; bases outside gene matches: 13. CDR3 residues: CASSTQTGNLENQPQHF. CDR3 coding DNA: TGTGCCAGTAGTACGCAGACAGGGAATTTGGAGAATCAGCCCCAGCATTTT.

The count of this clone is one. The chain carries TRBV6-4 and TRBJ2-1; the match to TRBD2 covers 10 bases. J lost 7 bases, V lost 0 bases, and 6 bases had no gene match. This CDR3 is 16 amino acids long. From germline, CDR1 is MRHNA and CDR2 SNTAGT. In nucleotides, the CDR3 is TGTGCCAGCAGTGACTCAGGAGCTAGCGGGAGAAATGAGCAGTTCTTC. Amino acids: CASSDSGASGRNEQFF.

As for this clone: This sample also contains other DNA sequences that code for the same CDR3. The rearrangement uses TRBV6-1 and TRBJ1-2; TRBD1 matches at 10 bases. CDR1 and CDR2 from the germline V gene are MNHNS and SASEGT. V was clipped by 2 bases and J by 7 bases; unmatched bases: 7. The CDR3 consists of 15 residues. The CDR3 DNA reads as TGTGCCAGCAGTGAAAGGGGACAGGGGCGGGGTGGCTACACCTTC. Protein: CASSERGQGRGGYTF.

Details on this clone: One end of the junction does not line up with germline, which may come from a read error. This chain links TRBV11-2 with TRBJ2-5; 7 bases match TRBD1. CDR1 SGHAT and CDR2 FQNNGV come from the germline V gene. CDR3 length: 12 amino acids. CDR3 nucleotides: TGTGCCAGCAGCTTAGCCGGGACAGCACAAAACTTC. The encoded protein is CASSLAGTAQNF.

V and J are TRBV4-3 and TRBJ2-3, with TRBD2 as a possible D gene (6 bases). Germline CDR1 and CDR2: LGHNA and YSLEER. The CDR3 covers 15 residues. V was cut by 1 base and J by 8 bases, with 16 bases left in between. CDR3 amino acids: CASSQVEGRWGTQYF. Written as DNA, the CDR3 is TGCGCCAGCAGCCAAGTGGAGGGAAGGTGGGGTACGCAGTATTTT.

This rearrangement joins TRBV19 to TRBJ2-7, with TRBD2 matching over 7 bases. This CDR3 comprises 18 residues. Per germline, CDR1 LNHDA and CDR2 SQIVND (reference sequence). V lost 2 bases, J lost 3 bases, and 16 bases stayed unmatched. In DNA, the CDR3 is TGTGCCAGTAGTATACGGAGGCTAGGACGGGGGGAAGTCTACGAGCAGTACTTC. This translates into CASSIRRLGRGEVYEQYF.

The V gene is TRBV20-1, the J gene TRBJ1-5; TRBD1 matches 8 bases. The CDR3 consists of 13 residues. V dropped 3 bases and J dropped 12; count of bases not matched to a gene: 10. The germline V gene has CDR1 DFQATT and CDR2 SNEGSKA (reference sequence). This CDR3 reads CSASRAGGQFQHF. CDR3 nucleotides: TGCAGTGCTAGTCGGGCAGGGGGCCAGTTCCAGCATTTT.

The rearrangement joins TRBV14 to TRBJ2-5, with TRBD2 matching over 13 bases. The CDR3 totals 14 residues. J lost 5 bases, V lost 4 bases, and 1 base had no gene match. Germline lookup yields CDR1 SGHDN and CDR2 FVKESK. CDR3 region: CASSRGLAGETQYF. CDR3 bases: TGTGCCAGCAGCCGGGGACTAGCGGGGGAGACCCAGTACTTC.

The chain joins TRBV6-2 or TRBV6-3 to TRBJ2-3; 8 bases are shared with TRBD2. The germline V gene encodes CDR1 MNHEY and CDR2 SVGEGT. The CDR3 is made up of 15 amino acids. With 2 bases clipped from V and 3 bases from J, the junction kept 4 bases outside the gene matches. The CDR3 reads CASSYAGGRTDTQYF. The CDR3 DNA follows: TGTGCCAGCAGTTACGCGGGGGGTAGGACAGATACGCAGTATTTT.

In the case of this clone: The sample contains more than one DNA sequence encoding this CDR3. The chain is built from TRBV7-9 and TRBJ2-1, with TRBD2 matching over 7 bases. Trimming cost V 3 bases and J 0 bases; bases outside gene matches: 2. Germline CDR1 is SEHNR and CDR2 is FQNEAQ (reference sequence). The CDR3 is 15 residues long. The CDR3 sequence is CASSFSGTSYNEQFF. In nucleotides, the CDR3 is TGTGCCAGCAGCTTCAGCGGGACCTCCTACAATGAGCAGTTCTTC.

The J gene is TRBJ1-5, the V gene TRBV2; D gene ambiguous. The CDR3 is 14 amino acids. Deletions cut 0 bases from V and 6 bases from J, with 9 bases between. The V gene's germline CDR1 is SNHLY and CDR2 FYNNEI. CDR3 in DNA: TGTGCCAGCAGTGAAGCGCTTCGGAGTCAGCCCCAGCATTTT. Its translation: CASSEALRSQPQHF.

This chain joins TRBV6-2 or TRBV6-3 and TRBJ2-1; no clear D. Germline CDR1 and CDR2: MNHEY and SVGEGT. The CDR3 totals 14 residues. Trimming took 0 bases from V and 4 from J, leaving 7 bases between them. DNA for the CDR3: TGTGCCAGCAGTTACTCGATACAGTACAATGAGCAGTTCTTC. The encoded protein is CASSYSIQYNEQFF.

The chain combines TRBV29-1 with TRBJ1-1; D perhaps matches TRBD1 (5 bases). CDR3 length: 14 residues. The V end lost 4 bases, the J end lost 3 bases, and 15 bases lay between the germline ends. Germline V gene sequence: CDR1 SQVTM, CDR2 ANQGSEA. The CDR3 DNA reads as TGCAGCGTTGCAAGGACACTACCCGACACTGAAGCTTTCTTT. Residues: CSVARTLPDTEAFF.

This clone occurred once. The chain employs TRBV28 and TRBJ1-2; 9 bases map to TRBD1. The V gene's germline CDR1 is MDHEN and CDR2 SYDVKM. The V and J ends lost 4 bases and 4 bases, in that order; junction bases with no gene match: 7. The CDR3 is 15 residues long. The CDR3 DNA follows: TGTGCCAGCAGTTCCACGGACAGGGGAGGCTATGGCTACACCTTC. Its protein product is CASSSTDRGGYGYTF.

J is TRBJ2-7 and V is TRBV19; 12 bases are shared with TRBD2. Germline V gives CDR1 LNHDA, CDR2 SQIVND (reference sequence). The CDR3 length is 16 residues. V was clipped by 5 bases and J by 5 bases; unmatched bases: 10. The DNA of the CDR3 is TGTGCCAGTAGTGGAGAACTAGCGGGAGGTCGCGACGAGCAGTACTTC. This sequence encodes CASSGELAGGRDEQYF. The full variable domain, its missing parts supplied by reference TRBV19 and TRBJ2-7, is DGGITQSPKYLFRKEGQNVTLSCEQNLNHDAMYWYRQDPGQGLRLIYYSQIVNDFQKGDIAEGYSVSREKKESFPLTVTSAQKNPTAFYLCASSGELAGGRDEQYFGPGTRLTVT.